This T cell receptor (beta chain) was identified in a study of blood T cell repertoires in COVID-19. The overall study: In each case, the material was cDNA or gDNA derived from T cells, B-cell-depleted T cells, or PBMCs.

Using immunoSEQ multiplex PCR, the repertoire was profiled, and TCRdb retains in-frame clones only, with some absent. The repertoire consists of tens of thousands of clones, with approximately 86% occurring once and the leading ten covering roughly 1.2%. Germline CDR1 and CDR2: SNHLY and FYNNEI. CDR3 size: 11 residues. V gave up 4 bases and J gave up 3 bases, with 3 bases separating them. The chain combines TRBV2 with TRBJ1-2; D is uncertain. Sequenced sample: peripheral blood. The receptor was derived from a man aged 35-49 years with acute or convalescent COVID-19. The CDR3 here is CASSADYGYTF. In DNA form, the CDR3 reads TGTGCCAGCAGTGCAGACTATGGCTACACCTTC.